A single sample is the source of the 26 T cell receptor beta chains below, sequenced in a study of blood T cell repertoires in COVID-19. Method: immunoSEQ multiplex PCR; TCRdb's copy keeps in-frame clones and lacks some. The profile shows over 250,000 clones, 70% to 90% of them singletons. Sequenced input: PBMCs or T cells enriched from blood (not recorded which). Receptors originate from a woman younger than 45 who had recovered from COVID-19.

The chain combines TRBV3-1 (or the pseudogene TRBV3-2) with TRBJ1-2; perhaps TRBD1 as D (5 bases). The CDR3 contains 12 residues. Germline values: CDR1 LGHDT, CDR2 YNNKEL (reference sequence). Trimming took 2 bases from V and 7 from J, leaving 8 bases between them. CDR3 protein: CASSQPGGGYTF. In nucleotides, the CDR3 is TGTGCCAGCAGCCAACCCGGGGGTGGCTACACCTTC.

The chain recombines TRBV7-2 with TRBJ2-7, with 7 bases aligning to TRBD1. The CDR3 length is 13 residues. Germline V gives CDR1 SGHTA, CDR2 FQGNSA. V was clipped by 3 bases and J by 5 bases; unmatched bases: 4. The CDR3 is CASSFRQGHEQYF. For the CDR3, the DNA is TGTGCCAGCAGCTTCCGACAGGGCCACGAGCAGTACTTC.

The V call is TRBV6-5, the J call TRBJ1-1, with D perhaps TRBD1 (5 bases). The CDR3 is 15 residues long. V dropped 6 bases and J dropped 2 bases, with 16 bases sitting between them. Germline CDR1 and CDR2: MNHEY and SVGAGI. The DNA for the CDR3 is TGTGCCAGCAGCACCAGGGAGGATTTTAACACTGAAGCTTTCTTT. This codes for CASSTREDFNTEAFF.

This sequence joins TRBV5-1 and TRBJ1-2; D uncertain. Germline CDR1 is SGHRS and CDR2 is YFSETQ. The V gene lost 9 bases and the J gene lost 8 bases, with 23 bases spanning the gap. The CDR3 contains 14 residues. The CDR3 DNA reads as TGCGCCACTAGGGCTTGGGGAGTTAACGCAGGCTACACCTTC. Protein sequence: CATRAWGVNAGYTF. Combining the CDR3 with reference TRBV5-1 and TRBJ1-2 gives the whole variable domain KAGVTQTPRYLIKTRGQQVTLSCSPISGHRSVSWYQQTPGQGLQFLFEYFSETQRNKGNFPGRFSGRQFSNSRSEMNVSTLELGDSALYLCATRAWGVNAGYTFGSGTRLTVV.

The V and J genes are TRBV11-2 and TRBJ2-1; 10 positions match TRBD1. From germline, CDR1 is SGHAT and CDR2 FQNNGV. V shed 5 bases and J 8 bases; nucleotides not matched to a gene: 12. The CDR3 has 16 amino acids. The CDR3 DNA is TGTGCCAGCAGCGATGCCGGGACAGGGGTGGGGGATGAGCAGTTCTTC. As protein: CASSDAGTGVGDEQFF.

This chain uses TRBV7-9 with TRBJ1-1, with D possibly matching TRBD1 (5 bases). V dropped 4 bases and J dropped 3 bases, with 12 bases sitting between them. This CDR3 contains 14 residues. Germline CDR1 and CDR2: SEHNR and FQNEAQ (reference sequence). CDR3: CASSSRVVDTEAFF. The CDR3 DNA sequence: TGTGCCAGCAGCTCCAGGGTGGTTGACACTGAAGCTTTCTTT.

The chain recombines TRBV7-2 with TRBJ1-2; the D gene is possibly TRBD1 (6 bases). Germline CDR1 is SGHTA and CDR2 is FQGNSA. The CDR3 runs 13 residues. V was pared by 2 bases and J by 7 bases, with 11 bases between. The CDR3 reads CASSLLQGSGYTF. The CDR3 bases are TGTGCCAGCAGCTTATTACAGGGAAGTGGCTACACCTTC.

The J gene is TRBJ2-1, the V gene TRBV5-4, with D perhaps matching TRBD1 (5 bases). The CDR3 covers 16 residues. V was shortened by 2 bases and J by 4 bases, with 16 bases between the two germline ends. Germline CDR1 is SGHNT and CDR2 is YYREEE (reference sequence). CDR3 sequence (DNA): TGTGCCAGCAGCTTCAGGTCAGGGCACCGGTACAATGAGCAGTTCTTC. This codes for CASSFRSGHRYNEQFF.

This clone was detected a few times. V usage is TRBV12-3 or TRBV12-4 and J usage is TRBJ1-2; D unresolved. Trimming cost V 2 bases and J 8 bases, with 12 bases left between them. This CDR3 is 13 amino acids long. In nucleotides, the CDR3 is TGTGCCAGCAGTTTATATAGTACTGTAGGCTACACCTTC. Amino acids: CASSLYSTVGYTF.

The chain links TRBV27 to TRBJ1-1; tentatively, D is TRBD1 (5 bases). Trimming shortened V by 2 bases and J by 3 bases, and 16 bases separated the two germline ends. Germline CDR1 MNHEY, CDR2 SMNVEV (reference sequence). This CDR3 contains 16 residues. CDR3: CASSLGAQGTDTEAFF. CDR3 sequence (DNA): TGTGCCAGCAGTTTAGGGGCTCAGGGAACAGACACTGAAGCTTTCTTT.

This chain links TRBV6-5 with TRBJ2-3; TRBD2 matches at 10 bases. The length of the CDR3 is 15 residues. Germline CDR1 and CDR2: MNHEY and SVGAGI. Germline trimming cut 8 bases from V and 4 bases from J; bases unmatched to any gene: 9. For the CDR3, the DNA is TGTGCCAGCGCTCCTAGCGGGGGAGGCGCAGATACGCAGTATTTT. Translating gives CASAPSGGGADTQYF.

This clone has a handful of counts. The chain recombines TRBV11-1 with TRBJ2-1; 12 nucleotides agree with TRBD2. Germline CDR1 and CDR2: SGHAT and FQDESV (reference sequence). The CDR3 runs to 16 residues. With 5 bases clipped from V and 6 bases from J, the junction kept 8 bases outside the gene matches. As DNA, the CDR3 is TGTGCCAGCAGCCTACTTGGACTAGCGGGAAGCAATGAGCAGTTCTTC. Translation: CASSLLGLAGSNEQFF.

On this clone: Other nucleotide sequences in the sample specify the same CDR3. The chain couples TRBV7-3 to TRBJ2-5; 7 bases line up with TRBD1. V trimming: 5 bases; J trimming: 2 bases; junction bases outside the gene matches: 5. CDR1 SGHTA and CDR2 FQGTGA come from the germline V gene. The CDR3 has 14 residues. This CDR3 is CASSPTGLQETQYF. DNA for the CDR3: TGTGCCAGCAGCCCGACAGGGTTGCAAGAGACCCAGTACTTC.

A single count supports this clone. DNA of the CDR3: TGTGCCAGCAGCTCCAGGGGTAACACTGAAGCTTTCTTT. This sequence encodes CASSSRGNTEAFF. The J gene is TRBJ1-1, the V gene TRBV7-3; D may be TRBD1 (6 bases). The CDR3 contains 13 residues. Trimming removed 4 bases from V and 2 bases from J, with 8 bases in between. Germline CDR1 is SGHTA and CDR2 is FQGTGA.

This clone was seen once. The chain is built from TRBV7-9 and TRBJ2-6; perhaps TRBD1 as D (6 bases). The CDR3 extends over 16 amino acids. Germline CDR1 is SEHNR and CDR2 is FQNEAQ (reference sequence). Trimming took off 3 bases at V and 0 bases at J, with 9 bases between the two ends. As DNA, the CDR3 is TGTGCCAGCAGCTTCCGGACAGTCTCTGGGGCCAACGTCCTGACTTTC. Protein product: CASSFRTVSGANVLTF.

The CDR3 DNA sequence: TGTGCCTGGAGCCACATCGAGGCCCAGTACTTC. Translated: CAWSHIEAQYF. The chain uses TRBV30 and TRBJ2-5; D unclear. CDR3 size: 11 residues. The V and J ends lost 3 bases and 9 bases respectively, with 11 bases between them. Germline V CDR1 and CDR2: GTSNPN, SVGIG (reference sequence). Complete variable domain (other parts from reference TRBV30 and TRBJ2-5): SQTIHQWPATLVQPVGSPLSLECTVEGTSNPNLYWYRQAAGRGLQLLFYSVGIGQISSEVPQNLSASRPQDRQFILSSKKLLLSDSGFYLCAWSHIEAQYFGPGTRLLVL.

The gene calls are TRBV7-2 and TRBJ2-3; TRBD2 agrees at 7 bases. The CDR3 runs to 17 residues. Trimming cost V 5 bases and J 8 bases; bases outside gene matches: 19. Germline-derived CDR1 and CDR2 are SGHTA and FQGNSA. This CDR3 is CASSVRGRRLAGGTQYF. In DNA, the CDR3 is TGTGCCAGCAGCGTGAGAGGCCGGCGACTAGCTGGCGGTACGCAGTATTTT.

J is TRBJ2-3 and V is TRBV28, with D possibly being TRBD2 (5 bases). V lost 2 bases to trimming and J lost 1 base, with 19 bases between them. The germline gives CDR1 MDHEN, CDR2 SYDVKM. This CDR3 is built from 18 residues. CDR3 nucleotides: TGTGCCAGCAGTTTAGCGGTGGGAGTCTCCGGGGGCACAGATACGCAGTATTTT. Protein: CASSLAVGVSGGTDTQYF. The full variable domain, with the rest looked up from reference TRBV28 and TRBJ2-3, is DVKVTQSSRYLVKRTGEKVFLECVQDMDHENMFWYRQDPGLGLRLIYFSYDVKMKEKGDIPEGYSVSREKKERFSLILESASTNQTSMYLCASSLAVGVSGGTDTQYFGPGTRLTVL.

The chain has TRBV10-3 and TRBJ1-2, with 9 bases aligning to TRBD1. CDR3 length: 14 amino acids. V was pared by 6 bases and J by 8 bases, with 10 bases of the junction left unmatched. The germline V gene has CDR1 ENHRY and CDR2 SYGVKD. The DNA for the CDR3 is TGTGCCATCAGCATACAGGGGGCTGGGAGCGGCTACACCTTC. Residues: CAISIQGAGSGYTF.

V is TRBV3-1 (or the pseudogene TRBV3-2) and J is TRBJ2-5; D possibly corresponds to TRBD2 (7 bases). Looked up from germline, CDR1 is LGHDT and CDR2 is YNNKEL (reference sequence). V lost 4 bases and J 3 bases, leaving 15 bases between the germline ends. There are 15 residues in the CDR3. DNA for the CDR3: TGTGCCAGCAGCCCGATTCGGGGGGCTAAAGAGACCCAGTACTTC. Encoded protein: CASSPIRGAKETQYF.

The J gene is TRBJ1-5, the V gene TRBV7-2, with D tentatively TRBD1 (6 bases). Between the trimmed V and J ends, which lost 1 base and 4 bases, there was a span of 14 bases. Germline assignment: CDR1 SGHTA and CDR2 FQGNSA. The CDR3 has 16 residues. The CDR3 loop reads CASSLVGAQGNQPQHF. Here the CDR3 DNA reads TGTGCCAGCAGCTTAGTGGGGGCGCAGGGTAATCAGCCCCAGCATTTT.

The V call is TRBV5-5, the J call TRBJ2-2, with 9 bases fitting TRBD2. CDR3 length: 16 amino acids. Germline trimming cut 2 bases from V and 0 bases from J; bases unmatched to any gene: 2. Per the germline V gene, CDR1 is SGHKS and CDR2 is YYEKEE (reference sequence). The CDR3 sequence is CASSFQRGANTGELFF. For the CDR3, the DNA is TGTGCCAGCAGCTTTCAGCGGGGGGCGAACACCGGGGAGCTGTTTTTT.

V gene TRBV19 combines with J gene TRBJ1-1; 7 nucleotides line up with TRBD1. Germline V CDR1 and CDR2: LNHDA, SQIVND (reference sequence). The V and J ends lost 0 bases and 6 bases, in that order; junction bases with no gene match: 1. This CDR3 spans 13 amino acids. The CDR3 loop is CASSIDQGAEAFF. Here the CDR3 DNA reads TGTGCCAGTAGTATAGATCAGGGGGCTGAAGCTTTCTTT.

This clone was counted once. V and J are TRBV18 and TRBJ1-1; D gene ambiguous. This CDR3 is 13 amino acids long. V was clipped by 1 base and J by 1 base, with 4 bases between them. Germline CDR1 is KGHSH and CDR2 is LQKENI. The CDR3 here is CASSPQRNTEAFF. CDR3 nucleotide sequence: TGTGCCAGCTCACCACAGAGGAACACTGAAGCTTTCTTT. Supplemented by reference TRBV18 and TRBJ1-1, the full variable domain reads NAGVMQNPRHLVRRRGQEARLRCSPMKGHSHVYWYRQLPEEGLKFMVYLQKENIIDESGMPKERFSAEFPKEGPSILRIQQVVRGDSAAYFCASSPQRNTEAFFGQGTRLTVV.

This rearrangement joins TRBV29-1 to TRBJ1-5; D possibly corresponds to TRBD1 (6 bases). Trimming stripped 7 bases from V and 3 bases from J, with 16 bases between. The germline CDR1 and CDR2 sequences are SQVTM and ANQGSEA. The CDR3 is made up of 14 amino acids. CDR3 bases: TGCAGCGCTGTGATCGGGGGGGCCAATCAGCCCCAGCATTTT. It specifies CSAVIGGANQPQHF.

The rearrangement joins TRBV5-1 to TRBJ1-1, with 8 positions matching TRBD1. This CDR3 has 13 amino acids. V shed 4 bases, J shed 4 bases, and the junction held 3 bases outside the gene matches. CDR1 and CDR2 from the germline V gene are SGHRS and YFSETQ. DNA for the CDR3: TGCGCCAGCAGCCCGGACAGGGCCACTGAAGCTTTCTTT. It yields the protein CASSPDRATEAFF.